Sequencing of this T cell receptor beta chain was carried out in a study of T-cell reconstitution after alpha-beta-depleted transplantation in children. Preparation of the TCRbeta library involved a method that used unique molecular identifiers. One entry per CDR3 protein results from TCRdb running MiXCR on the PCR reads. The data show about 610,000 distinct CDR3 sequences, roughly a tenth seen once. V gave up 1 base and J gave up 4 bases, with 8 bases separating them. CDR1 SGHTA and CDR2 FQGTGA come from the germline V gene. This CDR3 has 14 residues. This clonotype has more than one count but fewer than ten.

This clonotype was sampled from a human donor who donated a stem cell graft to a child with acute myeloid leukemia. The specimen was PBMCs from the stem cell graft donor, collected from the stem cell graft. The gene calls are TRBV7-3 and TRBJ2-1, with D possibly TRBD2 on 5 matching bases. DNA of the CDR3: TGTGCCAGCAGCTTAAATAGCGAATACAATGAGCAGTTCTTC. This translates into CASSLNSEYNEQFF.